One sample yielded the 30 T cell receptor beta chains listed below, sequenced in a study of early T cells in non-severe SARS-CoV-2 infection. TCRdb ran MiXCR on the 5' RACE reads and lists one entry per CDR3 protein. The top ten hold less than 25% of the sample, which has around 46,000 distinct CDR3 sequences, roughly 10% seen once. The sequencing sample was made of whole blood. The source of these receptors is an adult who was a healthcare worker with PCR-confirmed SARS-CoV-2 infection or an uninfected control (not recorded which).

This clonotype was counted at least ten times. V and J are TRBV20-1 and TRBJ1-5; D unresolved. CDR3 length: 16 residues. V lost 0 bases and J lost 5, with 17 bases in between. Germline CDR1 is DFQATT and CDR2 is SNEGSKA (reference sequence). CDR3 residues: CSARDSGRSGYQPQHF. The CDR3 bases are TGCAGTGCTAGAGATTCTGGCAGGTCGGGATATCAGCCCCAGCATTTT.

The table lists this clonotype with many counts. The J gene is TRBJ2-7, the V gene TRBV20-1, with no clear D. Germline CDR1 DFQATT, CDR2 SNEGSKA (reference sequence). V lost 6 bases to trimming and J lost 2 bases, with 20 bases between them. The CDR3 is 15 amino acids. CDR3 DNA: TGCAGTGCCCGGTCCCCAAGGGTCTCTACCTACGAGCAGTACTTC. It is translated as CSARSPRVSTYEQYF.

This clonotype was recorded many times. The V call is TRBV7-2, the J call TRBJ2-7; 7 nucleotides line up with TRBD1. The V segment lost 1 base and the J segment 6 bases; nucleotides outside the gene matches: 15. Germline CDR1 and CDR2: SGHTA and FQGNSA. The CDR3 contains 17 residues. CDR3 protein: CASSLGIDRAFSSEQYF. The CDR3 nucleotides read TGTGCCAGCAGCTTAGGTATAGACAGGGCCTTTTCAAGCGAGCAGTACTTC.

This clonotype has ten or more counts. The J gene is TRBJ2-1, the V gene TRBV7-8; 7 nucleotides agree with TRBD2. Germline trimming cut 5 bases from V and 9 bases from J; bases unmatched to any gene: 7. The germline CDR1 and CDR2 sequences are SGHVS and FQNEAQ. The CDR3 is made up of 13 amino acids. CDR3 residues: CASSATSALEQFF. The CDR3 nucleotides read TGTGCCAGCAGCGCTACTAGCGCCCTTGAGCAGTTCTTC.

This clonotype has ten or more counts. The chain links TRBV6-5 to TRBJ2-7; D is perhaps TRBD2 (5 bases). The germline V gene encodes CDR1 MNHEY and CDR2 SVGAGI. Trimming stripped 6 bases from V and 3 bases from J, with 15 bases between. The CDR3 sequence is 14 residues long. The CDR3 DNA reads TGTGCCAGCAGACTGAGGGCCACCGGCTACGAGCAGTACTTC. Its protein is CASRLRATGYEQYF.

This clonotype was observed many times. The CDR3 DNA reads TGTGCCAGCAGTTTCCCCCCCGGCGGCAATGAGCAGTTCTTC. This encodes CASSFPPGGNEQFF. The chain joins TRBV27 to TRBJ2-1; D gene ambiguous. CDR1 and CDR2 from the germline V gene are MNHEY and SMNVEV (reference sequence). The germline V and J ends were trimmed by 3 bases and 6 bases, with 12 bases remaining between them. The length of the CDR3 is 14 residues.

This clonotype was seen ten or more times. The genes are TRBV6-5 and TRBJ2-5; TRBD2 matches at 10 bases. Trimming took 11 bases from V and 5 from J; bases not matched to a gene: 20. There are 17 residues in the CDR3. Germline CDR1 and CDR2: MNHEY and SVGAGI. In DNA form, the CDR3 reads TGTGCCTCTAGGGGAACTAGCGGGACCCGCCCCGAGGAGACCCAGTACTTC. It codes for CASRGTSGTRPEETQYF.

This clonotype was observed at least ten times. V is TRBV29-1 and J is TRBJ2-3; D is ambiguous. Deletions cut 8 bases from V and 7 bases from J, with 7 bases between. The CDR3 sequence is 9 residues long. Germline V gene data show CDR1 as SQVTM and CDR2 as ANQGSEA. The CDR3 bases are TGCAGCCCTTGGAATACGCAGTATTTT. It specifies CSPWNTQYF.

The table lists this clonotype with a few counts. The chain couples TRBV11-2 to TRBJ1-4, with TRBD1 identical over 8 bases. The CDR3 loop spans 15 amino acids. CDR1 is SGHAT, CDR2 FQNNGV, per germline. V shed 5 bases, J shed 4 bases, and the junction held 6 bases outside the gene matches. This chain's CDR3 is CASSPRTGNNEKLFF. For the CDR3, the DNA is TGTGCCAGCAGCCCTCGGACAGGGAATAATGAAAAACTGTTTTTT. Supplemented by reference TRBV11-2 and TRBJ1-4, the full variable domain reads EAGVAQSPRYKIIEKRQSVAFWCNPISGHATLYWYQQILGQGPKLLIQFQNNGVVDDSQLPKDRFSAERLKGVDSTLKIQPAKLEDSAVYLCASSPRTGNNEKLFFGSGTQLSVL.

This clonotype was seen only a few times. The V call is TRBV28, the J call TRBJ2-5, with unresolved D. Germline CDR1 MDHEN, CDR2 SYDVKM. The CDR3 consists of 12 residues. V lost 7 bases, J lost 4 bases, and 10 bases lay in between. CDR3 loop: CASMGGRETQYF. CDR3 nucleotides: TGTGCCAGCATGGGCGGAAGAGAGACCCAGTACTTC.

V and J are TRBV27 and TRBJ1-5; D ambiguous. Per germline, CDR1 MNHEY and CDR2 SMNVEV (reference sequence). The CDR3 has 15 residues. The V end lost 3 bases, the J end lost 4 bases, and 13 bases lay between the germline ends. This chain's CDR3 is CASSFLGQNNQPQHF. The CDR3 DNA sequence: TGTGCCAGCAGTTTTTTAGGGCAGAATAATCAGCCCCAGCATTTT.

This clonotype was seen at least ten times. The rearrangement joins TRBV7-9 to TRBJ2-6, with D unresolved. This CDR3 contains 16 residues. V was clipped by 2 bases and J by 0 bases, with 8 bases between them. Germline V CDR1 and CDR2: SEHNR, FQNEAQ (reference sequence). This CDR3 is CASSLFGISGANVLTF. The CDR3 DNA is TGTGCCAGCAGCTTATTCGGTATCTCTGGGGCCAACGTCCTGACTTTC.

This clonotype was seen repeatedly, ten times or more. The chain recombines TRBV6-1 with TRBJ1-1; 8 bases are a match to TRBD1. The CDR3 spans 16 residues. J lost 1 base, V lost 3 bases, and 7 bases had no gene match. Germline V gene lookup returns CDR1 MNHNS and CDR2 SASEGT. CDR3 in DNA: TGTGCCAGCAGTGATTCGCAGGGGGCCCAGAACACTGAAGCTTTCTTT. Translated, it gives CASSDSQGAQNTEAFF.

This clonotype was seen repeatedly, ten times or more. The chain couples TRBV29-1 to TRBJ1-1, with D uncertain. Between the trimmed V and J ends, which lost 3 bases and 2 bases, there was a span of 13 bases. CDR1 and CDR2 (germline): SQVTM, ANQGSEA. The CDR3 totals 14 residues. The CDR3 region is CSVERPPANTEAFF. The CDR3 DNA reads as TGCAGCGTTGAGAGGCCGCCAGCCAACACTGAAGCTTTCTTT.

There are many counts of this clonotype. V gene TRBV6-5 combines with J gene TRBJ1-1, with unresolved D. V gave up 7 bases and J gave up 2 bases, with 14 bases separating them. CDR1 is MNHEY and CDR2 is SVGAGI in the germline V gene. The CDR3 has 14 amino acids. CDR3 region: CASTQRTENTEAFF. The DNA for the CDR3 is TGTGCCAGCACCCAAAGGACGGAAAACACTGAAGCTTTCTTT.

The chain recombines TRBV7-2 with TRBJ1-3; D is undetermined. The V end was cut by 5 bases, the J end by 0 bases, with 14 bases between. Germline CDR1 SGHTA, CDR2 FQGNSA. The length of the CDR3 is 16 residues. The CDR3 loop is CASSLLPLGSGNTIYF. CDR3 DNA sequence: TGTGCCAGCAGCCTACTTCCACTGGGCTCTGGAAACACCATATATTTT.

The V and J genes are TRBV7-9 and TRBJ2-4; D could derive from TRBD1 or TRBD2 (5 bases each). Germline CDR1 and CDR2: SEHNR and FQNEAQ (reference sequence). Between the trimmed V and J ends, which lost 5 bases and 2 bases, there was a span of 10 bases. The CDR3 contains 14 residues. The CDR3 loop reads CASSGTDSKNIQYF. CDR3 DNA sequence: TGTGCCAGCAGCGGGACGGACTCCAAAAACATTCAGTACTTC.

This clonotype was counted only a few times. The chain joins TRBV29-1 to TRBJ2-4; D is unresolved. This CDR3 region has 14 residues. V lost 6 bases to trimming and J lost 0 bases, with 12 bases between them. Germline-derived CDR1 and CDR2 are SQVTM and ANQGSEA. The CDR3 coding sequence is TGCAGCGTGGGGTCAGAGGTAGCCAAAAACATTCAGTACTTC. Translated: CSVGSEVAKNIQYF.

This clonotype was seen ten or more times. V gene TRBV9 combines with J gene TRBJ2-7, with a weak D call TRBD1 (6 bases). Germline V lookup: CDR1 SGDLS, CDR2 YYNGEE. The CDR3 consists of 15 residues. The V end lost 4 bases, the J end lost 5 bases, and 19 bases lay between the germline ends. The CDR3 spells CASSKRQALVHEQYF. The CDR3 DNA is TGTGCCAGCAGCAAACGACAGGCGCTTGTCCACGAGCAGTACTTC.

Concerning this clonotype itself: This may arise from a read error, as a much more abundant clone is one base away. The V gene is TRBV11-2, the J gene TRBJ2-3; D gene uncertain. Deletions cut 5 bases from V and 2 bases from J, with 11 bases between. This CDR3 contains 14 residues. The V gene's germline CDR1 is SGHAT and CDR2 FQNNGV. This chain's CDR3 is CASSLKGLTDTQYF. CDR3 in DNA: TGTGCCAGCAGCCTGAAGGGCCTCACAGATACGCAGTATTTT.

In its sample, this clonotype was seen many times. The rearrangement joins TRBV11-1 to TRBJ2-5; maybe TRBD1 (6 bases). Germline-derived CDR1 and CDR2 are SGHAT and FQDESV (reference sequence). Trimming removed 5 bases at V and 5 bases at J, with 15 bases between. This CDR3 comprises 14 residues. CDR3 residues: CASSPGDLRETQYF. In nucleotides, the CDR3 is TGTGCCAGCAGCCCAGGGGACCTACGGGAGACCCAGTACTTC.

This clonotype was counted many times. The chain joins TRBV5-4 to TRBJ2-3; the match to TRBD1 covers 7 bases. Germline lookup yields CDR1 SGHNT and CDR2 YYREEE (reference sequence). The CDR3 is 14 residues long. V was pared by 4 bases and J by 0 bases, with 2 bases of the junction left unmatched. The CDR3 DNA follows: TGTGCCAGCAGCGTGGGACAGAGCACAGATACGCAGTATTTT. This codes for CASSVGQSTDTQYF.

This clonotype was detected many times. J is TRBJ2-1 and V is TRBV28; possibly TRBD1 or TRBD2 for D (5 bases each). This CDR3 contains 15 residues. Trimming pared 8 bases from V and 4 bases from J, leaving 18 bases between. The germline gives CDR1 MDHEN, CDR2 SYDVKM. Here the CDR3 DNA reads TGTGCCAGCCAAACAGAGGGGTTAGGGTACAATGAGCAGTTCTTC. This encodes CASQTEGLGYNEQFF.

This clonotype turned up a few times. The chain combines TRBV7-2 with TRBJ2-2; no reliable D call. The germline V gene has CDR1 SGHTA and CDR2 FQGNSA. Trimming took 2 bases from V and 0 from J, leaving 7 bases between them. This CDR3 has 15 residues. CDR3 sequence (DNA): TGTGCCAGCAGCTTAATGGGCTCGAACACCGGGGAGCTGTTTTTT. Its protein product is CASSLMGSNTGELFF. Variable domain in full (rest from reference TRBV7-2 and TRBJ2-2): GAGVSQSPSNKVTEKGKDVELRCDPISGHTALYWYRQSLGQGLEFLIYFQGNSAPDKSGLPSDRFSAERTGGSVSTLTIQRTQQEDSAVYLCASSLMGSNTGELFFGEGSRLTVL.

This clonotype was detected a few times. The chain recombines TRBV29-1 with TRBJ2-3; D is unclear. Germline CDR1 is SQVTM and CDR2 is ANQGSEA. The CDR3 is 13 amino acids. Between the trimmed V and J ends, which lost 4 bases and 6 bases, there was a span of 14 bases. The CDR3 DNA sequence: TGCAGCGTTGTAGTCACTGTCGCTGATACGCAGTATTTT. Amino acid sequence: CSVVVTVADTQYF.

This clonotype was detected a few times. In nucleotides, the CDR3 is TGCAGCGGGGGGGGACAGGGAGGATCCTACGAGCAGTACTTC. Its translation is CSGGGQGGSYEQYF. V usage is TRBV29-1 and J usage is TRBJ2-7; TRBD1 matches at 9 bases. Germline trimming cut 7 bases from V and 1 base from J; bases unmatched to any gene: 8. From germline, CDR1 is SQVTM and CDR2 ANQGSEA. CDR3 length equals 14 residues.

The chain has TRBV5-6 and TRBJ2-1, with TRBD2 matching 8 bases. The CDR3 consists of 15 residues. The ends lost 0 bases at V and 3 bases at J; junction bases unmatched: 2. Germline CDR1 is SGHDT and CDR2 is YYEEEE. The CDR3: CASSLGTSRYNEQFF. CDR3 DNA: TGTGCCAGCAGCTTGGGGACTAGCCGCTACAATGAGCAGTTCTTC.

Of note for this clonotype: Possible read error: a much larger clone is one base away. The chain couples TRBV29-1 to TRBJ1-1; D gene uncertain. This CDR3 is 11 amino acids long. Germline CDR1 is SQVTM and CDR2 is ANQGSEA. CDR3 coding DNA: TGCATCGTTGAGGCGGAACTGCGGGCTTTCTTT. Its protein is CIVEAELRAFF.

This clonotype appeared many times. The CDR3 here is CASSPPGLAGGADTQYF. As DNA, the CDR3 is TGTGCCAGCTCACCACCGGGGCTAGCGGGAGGTGCAGATACGCAGTATTTT. The chain couples TRBV18 to TRBJ2-3; 11 bases align to TRBD2. Losses at the gene ends were 0 bases for V and 4 bases for J; bases not matched to a gene: 6. The V gene's germline CDR1 is KGHSH and CDR2 LQKENI. The CDR3 length is 17 residues.

This clonotype has only a few counts. The chain has TRBV6-5 and TRBJ2-2; TRBD1 aligns across 10 bases. V dropped 5 bases and J dropped 6; count of bases not matched to a gene: 6. The CDR3 sequence is 15 residues long. From germline, CDR1 is MNHEY and CDR2 SVGAGI. CDR3 sequence (DNA): TGTGCCAGCAGTCATCGGACAGGGGGTGCCGGGGAGCTGTTTTTT. Protein sequence: CASSHRTGGAGELFF.